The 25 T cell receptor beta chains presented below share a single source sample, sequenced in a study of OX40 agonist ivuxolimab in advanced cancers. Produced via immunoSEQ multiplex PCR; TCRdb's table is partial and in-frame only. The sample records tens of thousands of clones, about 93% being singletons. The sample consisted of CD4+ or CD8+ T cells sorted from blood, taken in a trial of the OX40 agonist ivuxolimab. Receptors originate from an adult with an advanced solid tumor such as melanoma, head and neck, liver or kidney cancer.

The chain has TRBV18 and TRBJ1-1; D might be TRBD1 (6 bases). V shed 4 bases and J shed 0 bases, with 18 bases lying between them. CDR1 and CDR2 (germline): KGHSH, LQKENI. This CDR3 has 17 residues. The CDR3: CASSQSPPQGMNTEAFF. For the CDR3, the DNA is TGTGCCAGCTCACAGTCCCCACCACAGGGCATGAACACTGAAGCTTTCTTT.

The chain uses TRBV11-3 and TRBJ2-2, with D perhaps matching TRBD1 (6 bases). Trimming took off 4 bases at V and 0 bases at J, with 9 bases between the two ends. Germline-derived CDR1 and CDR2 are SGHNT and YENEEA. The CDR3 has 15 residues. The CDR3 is CASSSRTANTGELFF. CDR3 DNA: TGTGCCAGCAGCTCCCGGACAGCGAACACCGGGGAGCTGTTTTTT.

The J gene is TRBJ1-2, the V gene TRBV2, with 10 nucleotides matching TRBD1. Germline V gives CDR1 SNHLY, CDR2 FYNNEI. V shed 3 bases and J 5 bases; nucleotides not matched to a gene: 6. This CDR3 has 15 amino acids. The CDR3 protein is CASSDPGQGTYGYTF. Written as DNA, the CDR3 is TGTGCCAGCAGTGACCCGGGACAGGGGACATATGGCTACACCTTC.

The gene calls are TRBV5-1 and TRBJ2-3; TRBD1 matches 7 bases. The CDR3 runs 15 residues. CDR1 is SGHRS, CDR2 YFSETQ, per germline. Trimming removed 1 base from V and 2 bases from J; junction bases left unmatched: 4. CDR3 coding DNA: TGCGCCAGCAGCTTGTGGGGACAGTACACAGATACGCAGTATTTT. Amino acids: CASSLWGQYTDTQYF.

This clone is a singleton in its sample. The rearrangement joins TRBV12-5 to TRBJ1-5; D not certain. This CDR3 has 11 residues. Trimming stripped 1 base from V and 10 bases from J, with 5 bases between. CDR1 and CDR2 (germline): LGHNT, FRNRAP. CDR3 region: CASGLGRPQHF. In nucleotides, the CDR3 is TGTGCTAGTGGTTTGGGTCGCCCCCAGCATTTT.

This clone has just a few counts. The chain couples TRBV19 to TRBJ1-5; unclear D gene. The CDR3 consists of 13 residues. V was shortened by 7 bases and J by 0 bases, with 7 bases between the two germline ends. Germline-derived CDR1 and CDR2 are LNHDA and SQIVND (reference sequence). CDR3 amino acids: CASMWDSNQPQHF. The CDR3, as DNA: TGTGCCAGTATGTGGGATAGCAATCAGCCCCAGCATTTT.

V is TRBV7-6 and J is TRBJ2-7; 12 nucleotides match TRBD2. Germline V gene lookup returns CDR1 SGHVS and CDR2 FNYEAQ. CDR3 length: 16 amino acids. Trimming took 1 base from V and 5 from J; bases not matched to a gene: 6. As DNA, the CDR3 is TGTGCCAGCAGCTTAGGGACTAGCGGGGTCGAGAACGAGCAGTACTTC. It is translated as CASSLGTSGVENEQYF.

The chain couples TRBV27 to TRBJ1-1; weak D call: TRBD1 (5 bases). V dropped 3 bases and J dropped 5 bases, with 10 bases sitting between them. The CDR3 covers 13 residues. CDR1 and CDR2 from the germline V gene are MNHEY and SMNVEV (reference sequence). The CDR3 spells CASSFRARTEAFF. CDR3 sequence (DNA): TGTGCCAGCAGTTTCAGGGCTCGAACTGAAGCTTTCTTT.

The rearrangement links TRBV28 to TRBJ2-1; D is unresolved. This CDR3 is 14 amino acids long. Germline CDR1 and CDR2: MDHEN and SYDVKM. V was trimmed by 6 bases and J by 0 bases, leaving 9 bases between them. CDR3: CASSLGDSYNEQFF. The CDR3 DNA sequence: TGTGCCAGCAGCTTAGGCGACTCCTACAATGAGCAGTTCTTC.

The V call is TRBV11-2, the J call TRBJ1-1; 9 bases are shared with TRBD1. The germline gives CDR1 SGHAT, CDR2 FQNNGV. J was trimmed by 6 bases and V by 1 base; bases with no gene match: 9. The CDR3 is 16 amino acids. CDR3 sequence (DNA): TGTGCCAGCAGCTTAGGCCCCTCGACAGGGGGGGCTGAAGCTTTCTTT. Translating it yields CASSLGPSTGGAEAFF.

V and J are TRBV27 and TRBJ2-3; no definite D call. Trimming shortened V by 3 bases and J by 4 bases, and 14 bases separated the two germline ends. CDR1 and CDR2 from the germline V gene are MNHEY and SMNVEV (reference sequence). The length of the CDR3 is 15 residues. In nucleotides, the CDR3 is TGTGCCAGCAGTTTGGTGGCATACCCGGCAGATACGCAGTATTTT. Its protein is CASSLVAYPADTQYF.

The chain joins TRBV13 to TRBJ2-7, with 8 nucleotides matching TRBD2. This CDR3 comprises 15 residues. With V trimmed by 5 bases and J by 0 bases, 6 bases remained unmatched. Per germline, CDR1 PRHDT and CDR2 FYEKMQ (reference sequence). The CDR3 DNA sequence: TGTGCCAGCAGCCGTCCGGGGGGGAGCTCCTACGAGCAGTACTTC. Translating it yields CASSRPGGSSYEQYF.

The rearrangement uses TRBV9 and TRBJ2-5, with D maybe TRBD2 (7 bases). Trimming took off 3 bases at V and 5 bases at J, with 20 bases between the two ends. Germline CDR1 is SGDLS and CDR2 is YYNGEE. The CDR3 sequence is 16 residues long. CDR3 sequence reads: CASSASGGPPRETQYF. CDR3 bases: TGTGCCAGCAGCGCATCCGGGGGGCCCCCTCGGGAGACCCAGTACTTC.

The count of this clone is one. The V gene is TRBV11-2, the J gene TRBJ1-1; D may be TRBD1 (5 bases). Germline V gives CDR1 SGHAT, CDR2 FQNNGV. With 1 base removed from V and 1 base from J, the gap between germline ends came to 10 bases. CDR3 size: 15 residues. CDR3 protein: CASSLAGGGNTEAFF. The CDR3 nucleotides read TGTGCCAGCAGCTTAGCCGGCGGGGGGAACACTGAAGCTTTCTTT.

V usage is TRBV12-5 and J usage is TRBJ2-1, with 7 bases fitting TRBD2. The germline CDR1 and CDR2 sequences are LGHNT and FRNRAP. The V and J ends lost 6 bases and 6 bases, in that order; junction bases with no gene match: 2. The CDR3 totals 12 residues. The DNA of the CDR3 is TGTGCTAGTGGGTCTAGCGGCAATGAGCAGTTCTTC. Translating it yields CASGSSGNEQFF.

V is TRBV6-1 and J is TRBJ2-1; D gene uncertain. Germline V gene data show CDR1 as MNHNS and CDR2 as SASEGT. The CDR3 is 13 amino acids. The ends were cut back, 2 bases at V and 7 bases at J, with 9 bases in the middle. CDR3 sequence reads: CASSELLDNEQFF. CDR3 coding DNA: TGTGCCAGCAGTGAATTGCTAGATAATGAGCAGTTCTTC.

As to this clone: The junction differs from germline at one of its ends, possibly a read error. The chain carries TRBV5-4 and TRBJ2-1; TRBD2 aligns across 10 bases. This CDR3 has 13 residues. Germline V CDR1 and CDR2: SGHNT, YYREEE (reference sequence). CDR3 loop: CASSLGVLAGVVF. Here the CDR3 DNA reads TGTGCCAGCAGCTTGGGGGTGCTAGCGGGAGTAGTCTTC.

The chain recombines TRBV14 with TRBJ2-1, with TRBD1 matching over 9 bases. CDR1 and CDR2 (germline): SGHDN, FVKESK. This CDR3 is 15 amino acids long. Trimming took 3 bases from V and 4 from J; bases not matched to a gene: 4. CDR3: CASSHIGTGYNEQFF. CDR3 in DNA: TGTGCCAGCAGCCATATCGGGACAGGGTACAATGAGCAGTTCTTC.

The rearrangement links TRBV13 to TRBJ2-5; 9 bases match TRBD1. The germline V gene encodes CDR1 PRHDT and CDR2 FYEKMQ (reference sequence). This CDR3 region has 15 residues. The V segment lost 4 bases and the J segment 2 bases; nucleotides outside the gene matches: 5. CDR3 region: CASSSHGTGQETQYF. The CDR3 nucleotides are TGTGCCAGCAGCTCCCACGGGACAGGGCAAGAGACCCAGTACTTC.

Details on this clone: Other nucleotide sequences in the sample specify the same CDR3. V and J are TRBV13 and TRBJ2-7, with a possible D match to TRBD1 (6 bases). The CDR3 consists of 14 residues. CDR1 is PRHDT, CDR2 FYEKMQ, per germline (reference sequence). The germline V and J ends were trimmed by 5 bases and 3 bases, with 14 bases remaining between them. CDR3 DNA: TGTGCCAGCAGCCCCGGCCAGGGGATCTACGAGCAGTACTTC. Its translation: CASSPGQGIYEQYF.

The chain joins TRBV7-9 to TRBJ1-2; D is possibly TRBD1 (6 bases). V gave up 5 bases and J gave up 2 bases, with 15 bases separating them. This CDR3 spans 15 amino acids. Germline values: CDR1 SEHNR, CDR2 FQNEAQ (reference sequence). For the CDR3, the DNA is TGTGCCAGCAGCCGACCTGACAGGACGAACTATGGCTACACCTTC. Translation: CASSRPDRTNYGYTF.

Here the CDR3 reads CASSIVGVQETQYF. The CDR3 DNA reads TGTGCCAGTAGTATAGTAGGAGTTCAAGAGACCCAGTACTTC. The V gene is TRBV19, the J gene TRBJ2-5; no firm D call. CDR3 length equals 14 residues. Germline V gene lookup returns CDR1 LNHDA and CDR2 SQIVND (reference sequence). The V gene lost 1 base and the J gene lost 2 bases, with 8 bases spanning the gap.

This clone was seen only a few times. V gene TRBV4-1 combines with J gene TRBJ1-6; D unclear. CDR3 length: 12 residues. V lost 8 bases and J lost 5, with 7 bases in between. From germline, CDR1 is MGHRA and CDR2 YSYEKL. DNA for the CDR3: TGCGCCAGCCGGGAGAATAATTCACCCCTCCACTTT. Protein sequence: CASRENNSPLHF.

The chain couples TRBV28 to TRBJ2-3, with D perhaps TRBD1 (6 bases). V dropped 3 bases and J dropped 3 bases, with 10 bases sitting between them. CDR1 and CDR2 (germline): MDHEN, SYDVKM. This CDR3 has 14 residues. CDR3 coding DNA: TGTGCCAGCAGTTTTTTGAGGGGGACAGATACGCAGTATTTT. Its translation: CASSFLRGTDTQYF.

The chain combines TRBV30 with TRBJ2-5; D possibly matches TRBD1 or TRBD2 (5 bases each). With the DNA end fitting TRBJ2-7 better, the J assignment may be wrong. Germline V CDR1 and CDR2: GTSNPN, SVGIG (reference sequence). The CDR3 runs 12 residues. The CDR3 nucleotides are TGTGCCTGGAGTGTATGGGGGTACGAGCAGTACTTC. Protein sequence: CAWSVWGYEQYF.